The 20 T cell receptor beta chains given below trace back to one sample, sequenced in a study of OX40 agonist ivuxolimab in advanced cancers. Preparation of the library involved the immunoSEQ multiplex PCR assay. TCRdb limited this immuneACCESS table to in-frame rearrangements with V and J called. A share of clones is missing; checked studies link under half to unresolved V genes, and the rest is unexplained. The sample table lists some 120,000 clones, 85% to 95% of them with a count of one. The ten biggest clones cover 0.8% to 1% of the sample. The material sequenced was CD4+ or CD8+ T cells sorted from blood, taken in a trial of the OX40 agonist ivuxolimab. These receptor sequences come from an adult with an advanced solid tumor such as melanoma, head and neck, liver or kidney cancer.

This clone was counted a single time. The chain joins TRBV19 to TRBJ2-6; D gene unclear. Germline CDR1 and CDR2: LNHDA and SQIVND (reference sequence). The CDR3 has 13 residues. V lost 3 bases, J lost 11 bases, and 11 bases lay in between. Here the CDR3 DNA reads TGTGCCAGTAGTATCGGAGCCCGCCACGTCCTGACTTTC. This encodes CASSIGARHVLTF.

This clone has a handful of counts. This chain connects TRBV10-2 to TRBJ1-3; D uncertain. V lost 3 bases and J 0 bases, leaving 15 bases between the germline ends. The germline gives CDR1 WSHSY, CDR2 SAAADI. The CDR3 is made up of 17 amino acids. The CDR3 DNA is TGCGCCAGCAGTGAAGTCTGGGAGGCCGACTCTGGAAACACCATATATTTT. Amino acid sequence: CASSEVWEADSGNTIYF.

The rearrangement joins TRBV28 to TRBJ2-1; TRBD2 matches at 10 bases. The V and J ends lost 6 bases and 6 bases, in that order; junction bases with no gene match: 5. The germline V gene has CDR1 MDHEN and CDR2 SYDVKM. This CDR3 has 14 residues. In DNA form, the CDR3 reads TGTGCCAGCAGAACGGGACTAGCGAGCAATGAGCAGTTCTTC. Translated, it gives CASRTGLASNEQFF.

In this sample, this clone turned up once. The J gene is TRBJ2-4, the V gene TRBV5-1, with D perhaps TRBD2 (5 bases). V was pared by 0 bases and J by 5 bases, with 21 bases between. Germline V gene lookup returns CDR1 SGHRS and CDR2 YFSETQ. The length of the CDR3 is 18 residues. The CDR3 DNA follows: TGCGCCAGCAGCTTGGCCGGGCTAGCCCTAAGAGCGGAAAACATTCAGTACTTC. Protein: CASSLAGLALRAENIQYF.

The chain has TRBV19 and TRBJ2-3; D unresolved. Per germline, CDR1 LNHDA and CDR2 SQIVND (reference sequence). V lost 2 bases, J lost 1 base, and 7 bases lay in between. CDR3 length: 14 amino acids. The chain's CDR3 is CASSIRVGTDTQYF. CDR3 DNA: TGTGCCAGTAGTATAAGGGTTGGCACAGATACGCAGTATTTT.

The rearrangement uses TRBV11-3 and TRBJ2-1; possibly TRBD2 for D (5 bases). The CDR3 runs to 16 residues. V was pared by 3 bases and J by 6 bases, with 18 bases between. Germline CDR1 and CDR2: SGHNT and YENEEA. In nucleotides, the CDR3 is TGTGCCAGCAGCTTTGAAGCGGAAATAGGTACCAATGAGCAGTTCTTC. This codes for CASSFEAEIGTNEQFF.

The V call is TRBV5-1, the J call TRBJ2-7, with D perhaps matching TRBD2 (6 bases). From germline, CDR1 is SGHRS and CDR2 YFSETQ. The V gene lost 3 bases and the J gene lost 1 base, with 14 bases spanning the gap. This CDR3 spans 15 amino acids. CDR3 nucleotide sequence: TGCGCCAGCAGCTCGACGGGGGTGGGATCCTACGAGCAGTACTTC. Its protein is CASSSTGVGSYEQYF. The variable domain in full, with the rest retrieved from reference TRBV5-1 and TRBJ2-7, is KAGVTQTPRYLIKTRGQQVTLSCSPISGHRSVSWYQQTPGQGLQFLFEYFSETQRNKGNFPGRFSGRQFSNSRSEMNVSTLELGDSALYLCASSSTGVGSYEQYFGPGTRLTVT.

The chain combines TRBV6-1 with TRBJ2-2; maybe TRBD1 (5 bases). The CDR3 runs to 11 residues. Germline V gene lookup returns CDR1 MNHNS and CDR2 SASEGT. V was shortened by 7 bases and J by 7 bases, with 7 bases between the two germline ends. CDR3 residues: CASTGIGELFF. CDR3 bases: TGTGCCAGCACAGGGATCGGGGAGCTGTTTTTT.

In nucleotides, the CDR3 is TGTGCCAGCAGCTCGACTAGCGGGAGATCCTACGAGCAGTACTTC. This encodes CASSSTSGRSYEQYF. The gene calls are TRBV6-5 and TRBJ2-7; 12 bases map to TRBD2. The junction had 4 bases not matched to a gene; V was cut back by 6 bases and J by 1 base. Looked up from germline, CDR1 is MNHEY and CDR2 is SVGAGI. This CDR3 spans 15 amino acids.

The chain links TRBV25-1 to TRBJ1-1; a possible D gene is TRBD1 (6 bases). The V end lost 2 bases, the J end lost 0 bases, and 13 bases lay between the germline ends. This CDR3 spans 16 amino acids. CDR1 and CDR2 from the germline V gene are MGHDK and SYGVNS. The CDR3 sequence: CASSERQGTMNTEAFF. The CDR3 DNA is TGTGCCAGCAGTGAACGGCAGGGGACCATGAACACTGAAGCTTTCTTT. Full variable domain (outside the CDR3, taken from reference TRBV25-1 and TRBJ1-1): EADIYQTPRYLVIGTGKKITLECSQTMGHDKMYWYQQDPGMELHLIHYSYGVNSTEKGDLSSESTVSRIRTEHFPLTLESARPSHTSQYLCASSERQGTMNTEAFFGQGTRLTVV.

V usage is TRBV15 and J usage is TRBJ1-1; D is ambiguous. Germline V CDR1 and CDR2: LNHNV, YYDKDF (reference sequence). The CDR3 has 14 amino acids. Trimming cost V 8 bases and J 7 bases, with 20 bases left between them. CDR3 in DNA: TGTGCCACCGCAATAGGAGCGTTCGGCGGTGAAGCTTTCTTT. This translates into CATAIGAFGGEAFF.

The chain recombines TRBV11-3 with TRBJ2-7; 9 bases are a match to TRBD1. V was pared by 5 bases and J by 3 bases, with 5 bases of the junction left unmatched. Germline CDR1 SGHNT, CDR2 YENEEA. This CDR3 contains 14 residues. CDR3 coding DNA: TGTGCCAGCAGCCCCGGGACAGGGAGCTACGAGCAGTACTTC. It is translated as CASSPGTGSYEQYF.

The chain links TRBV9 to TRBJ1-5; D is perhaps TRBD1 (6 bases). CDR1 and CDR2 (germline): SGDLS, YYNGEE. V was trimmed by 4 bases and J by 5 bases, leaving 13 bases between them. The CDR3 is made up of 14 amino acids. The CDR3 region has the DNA TGTGCCAGCAGCACCGAGGGGGACGATCAGCCCCAGCATTTT. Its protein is CASSTEGDDQPQHF.

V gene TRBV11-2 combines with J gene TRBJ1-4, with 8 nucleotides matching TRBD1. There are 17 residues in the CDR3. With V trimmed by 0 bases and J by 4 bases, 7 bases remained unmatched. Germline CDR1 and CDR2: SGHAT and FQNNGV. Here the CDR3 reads CASSLDLRDRNNEKLFF. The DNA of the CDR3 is TGTGCCAGCAGCTTAGACCTCCGGGACAGGAATAATGAAAAACTGTTTTTT.

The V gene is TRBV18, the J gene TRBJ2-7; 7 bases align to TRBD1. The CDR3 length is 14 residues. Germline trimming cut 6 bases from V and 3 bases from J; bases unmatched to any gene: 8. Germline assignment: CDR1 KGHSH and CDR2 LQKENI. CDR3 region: CASSLGQAGYEQYF. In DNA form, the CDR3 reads TGTGCCAGCTCCCTCGGACAGGCGGGCTACGAGCAGTACTTC.

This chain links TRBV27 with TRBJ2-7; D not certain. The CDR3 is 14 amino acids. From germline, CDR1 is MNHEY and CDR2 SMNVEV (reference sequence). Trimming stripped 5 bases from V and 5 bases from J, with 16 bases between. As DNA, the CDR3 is TGTGCCAGCAGTCGAACCGGGCCCCCCCACGAGCAGTACTTC. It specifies CASSRTGPPHEQYF.

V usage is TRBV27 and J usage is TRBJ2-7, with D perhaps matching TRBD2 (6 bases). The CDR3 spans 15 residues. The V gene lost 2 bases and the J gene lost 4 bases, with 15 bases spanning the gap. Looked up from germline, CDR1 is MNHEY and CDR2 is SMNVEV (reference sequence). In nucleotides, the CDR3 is TGTGCCAGCAGTTTACGCCGCGGGACGGTTTACGAGCAGTACTTC. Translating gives CASSLRRGTVYEQYF.

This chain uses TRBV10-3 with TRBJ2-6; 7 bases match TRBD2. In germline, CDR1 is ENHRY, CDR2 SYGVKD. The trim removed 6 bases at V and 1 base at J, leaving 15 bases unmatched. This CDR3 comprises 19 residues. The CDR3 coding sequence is TGTGCCATCAGCCCTGGGGAGGGGTCTCAAGGGTCTGGGGCCAACGTCCTGACTTTC. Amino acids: CAISPGEGSQGSGANVLTF.

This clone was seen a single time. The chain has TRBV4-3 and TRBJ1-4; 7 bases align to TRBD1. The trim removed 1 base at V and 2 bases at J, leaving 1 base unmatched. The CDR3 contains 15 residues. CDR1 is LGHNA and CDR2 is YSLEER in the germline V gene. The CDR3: CASSQGDSTNEKLFF. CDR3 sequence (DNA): TGCGCCAGCAGCCAAGGGGACAGTACTAATGAAAAACTGTTTTTT.

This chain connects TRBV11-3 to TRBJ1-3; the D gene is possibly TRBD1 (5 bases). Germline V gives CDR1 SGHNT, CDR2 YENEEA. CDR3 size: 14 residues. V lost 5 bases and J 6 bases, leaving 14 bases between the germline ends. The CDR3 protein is CASSRGTGENTIYF. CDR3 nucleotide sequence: TGTGCCAGCAGCCGCGGGACGGGAGAAAACACCATATATTTT. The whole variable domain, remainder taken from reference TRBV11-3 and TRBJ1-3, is EAGVVQSPRYKIIEKKQPVAFWCNPISGHNTLYWYLQNLGQGPELLIRYENEEAVDDSQLPKDRFSAERLKGVDSTLKIQPAELGDSAVYLCASSRGTGENTIYFGEGSWLTVV.